This T cell receptor (beta chain) was found in a study of early T cells in non-severe SARS-CoV-2 infection. In the library, individual cDNA molecules carried attached unique molecular identifiers. TCRdb itself ran the 5' RACE reads through MiXCR, one entry per CDR3 protein. This repertoire shows some 64,000 distinct CDR3 sequences, less than 20% found once; its top ten account for 7.5% to 10%. The CDR3 covers 18 residues. The V segment lost 1 base and the J segment 4 bases; nucleotides outside the gene matches: 12. Germline CDR1 reads SGHVS; CDR2 reads FNYEAQ. This TCR was recovered from an adult who was a healthcare worker with PCR-confirmed SARS-CoV-2 infection or an uninfected control (not recorded which). The chain recombines TRBV7-6 with TRBJ2-2; 7 bases line up with TRBD1. The sequenced sample was whole blood, obtained at baseline. The CDR3: CASSLGSKGARSTGELFF. CDR3 DNA: TGTGCCAGCAGCTTAGGGTCAAAGGGGGCGCGAAGCACCGGGGAGCTGTTTTTT.